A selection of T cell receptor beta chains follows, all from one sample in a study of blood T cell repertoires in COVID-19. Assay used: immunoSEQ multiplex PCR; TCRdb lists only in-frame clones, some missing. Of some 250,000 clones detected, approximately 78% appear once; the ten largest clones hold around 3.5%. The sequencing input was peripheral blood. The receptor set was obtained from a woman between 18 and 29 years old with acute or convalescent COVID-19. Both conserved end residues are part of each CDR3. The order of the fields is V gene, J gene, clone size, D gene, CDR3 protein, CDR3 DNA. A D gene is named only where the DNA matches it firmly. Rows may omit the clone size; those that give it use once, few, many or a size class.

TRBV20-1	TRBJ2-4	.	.	CSAWTANIQYF	TGCAGTGCCTGGACAGCAAACATTCAGTACTTC
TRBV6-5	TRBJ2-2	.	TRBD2	CASLGRGNTGELFF	TGTGCCAGTCTAGGGAGGGGTAACACCGGGGAGCTGTTTTTT
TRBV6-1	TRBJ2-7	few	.	CASSDADGNSYEQYF	TGTGCCAGCAGTGATGCAGACGGGAACTCCTACGAGCAGTACTTC
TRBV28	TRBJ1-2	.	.	CASSLQGRGYGYTF	TGTGCCAGCAGTTTGCAGGGGCGAGGGTATGGCTACACCTTC
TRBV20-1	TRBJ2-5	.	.	CSASRVQETQYF	TGCAGTGCTAGTAGAGTACAAGAGACCCAGTACTTC
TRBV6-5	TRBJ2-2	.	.	CASSYVWDGSGELFF	TGTGCCAGCAGTTACGTATGGGATGGGAGCGGGGAGCTGTTTTTT
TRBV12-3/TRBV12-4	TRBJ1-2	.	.	CASSFGGARGYTF	TGTGCCAGCAGTTTTGGCGGTGCTAGGGGCTACACCTTC
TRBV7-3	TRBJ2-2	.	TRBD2	CASSSRGTSGTGELFF	TGTGCCAGCAGCTCCCGGGGGACTAGCGGGACCGGGGAGCTGTTTTTT
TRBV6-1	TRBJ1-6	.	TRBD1	CAIPGDRDNSPLHF	TGTGCCATCCCCGGGGACAGGGATAATTCACCCCTCCACTTT
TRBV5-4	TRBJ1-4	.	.	CASSPRTGDEKLFF	TGTGCCAGCAGCCCCCGGACGGGGGATGAAAAACTGTTTTTT
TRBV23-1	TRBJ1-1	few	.	CASSQRRVGAFF	TGCGCCAGCAGTCAACGTCGGGTAGGAGCTTTCTTT
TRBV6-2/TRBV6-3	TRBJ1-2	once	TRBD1	CASSYAGTGWRYGYTF	TGTGCCAGCAGTTACGCCGGGACAGGTTGGCGGTATGGCTACACCTTC
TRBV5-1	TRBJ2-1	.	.	CASSSNYNEQFF	TGCGCCAGCAGCTCAAACTACAATGAGCAGTTCTTC
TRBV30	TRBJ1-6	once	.	CAWIPGHLSSYNSPLHF	TGTGCCTGGATCCCGGGACACTTGAGCTCCTATAATTCACCCCTCCACTTT